These 21 T cell receptor beta chains came from one sample sequenced in a study of T cell clones after liver transplantation. Produced via immunoSEQ multiplex PCR; TCRdb's table is partial and in-frame only. This sample yields about 80,000 clones, of which 82% are seen a single time; under 0.6% belongs to the top ten. The sample in question was CD4+ T cells from blood, obtained about 46 months after liver transplant. The receptors originated from a human patient who received a liver transplant. Among the T cells, some may be from the graft donor.

This chain connects TRBV6-5 to TRBJ2-7; D remains ambiguous. The germline V gene encodes CDR1 MNHEY and CDR2 SVGAGI. The CDR3 consists of 15 residues. Trimming took off 2 bases at V and 1 base at J, with 12 bases between the two ends. The CDR3 is CASSYAADFSYEQYF. The CDR3 DNA is TGTGCCAGCAGTTACGCGGCTGATTTTTCCTACGAGCAGTACTTC.

The chain combines TRBV5-1 with TRBJ2-7, with 12 bases aligning to TRBD2. After removal of 4 bases from V and 6 bases from J, the junction contained 5 bases not matched to a gene. This CDR3 comprises 14 residues. Germline V gene lookup returns CDR1 SGHRS and CDR2 YFSETQ. CDR3 in amino acids: CASSLTSGRSEQYF. DNA of the CDR3: TGCGCCAGCAGCCTGACTAGCGGGAGAAGCGAGCAGTACTTC.

The V and J genes are TRBV11-2 and TRBJ2-5; tentative D call: TRBD2 (5 bases). Germline V gives CDR1 SGHAT, CDR2 FQNNGV. The CDR3 is 14 residues long. Trimming stripped 5 bases from V and 4 bases from J, with 14 bases between. The CDR3 region has the DNA TGTGCCAGCAGCCACGGGGTCTTTGGAGAGACCCAGTACTTC. This gives the protein CASSHGVFGETQYF.

The chain employs TRBV6-6 and TRBJ2-1, with D uncertain. CDR1 is MNHNY, CDR2 SVGAGI, per germline (reference sequence). Trimming removed 0 bases from V and 9 bases from J, with 6 bases in between. The CDR3 extends over 12 amino acids. The CDR3 sequence is CASSYSRSEQFF. The CDR3 DNA sequence: TGTGCCAGCAGTTACTCGAGGTCTGAGCAGTTCTTC.

The chain employs TRBV11-1 and TRBJ2-5; 7 positions match TRBD2. Germline V CDR1 and CDR2: SGHAT, FQDESV (reference sequence). Trimming at V came to 5 bases and at J to 4 bases, leaving 10 bases not matched to a gene. CDR3 length: 15 residues. CDR3 in DNA: TGTGCCAGCAGCCGGGGGGAGAGTAGACCAGAGACCCAGTACTTC. Protein: CASSRGESRPETQYF.

The gene calls are TRBV4-3 and TRBJ2-1; D is uncertain. Germline CDR1 is LGHNA and CDR2 is YSLEER. CDR3 length: 16 residues. V gave up 0 bases and J gave up 2 bases, with 11 bases separating them. The CDR3 protein is CASSQEGFPPYNEQFF. The CDR3 nucleotides are TGCGCCAGCAGCCAAGAAGGGTTTCCTCCCTACAATGAGCAGTTCTTC.

The chain has TRBV18 and TRBJ2-7; possibly TRBD1 for D (6 bases). Per the germline V gene, CDR1 is KGHSH and CDR2 is LQKENI. There are 14 residues in the CDR3. The germline V and J ends were trimmed by 3 bases and 0 bases, with 9 bases remaining between them. The CDR3 loop is CASSPGTSSYEQYF. The CDR3 DNA reads as TGTGCCAGCTCACCCGGGACAAGCTCCTACGAGCAGTACTTC.

The rearrangement uses TRBV10-3 and TRBJ1-4; TRBD1 matches 9 bases. Germline V gene sequence: CDR1 ENHRY, CDR2 SYGVKD. This CDR3 is 15 amino acids long. V dropped 3 bases and J dropped 5; count of bases not matched to a gene: 4. The CDR3 is CAISDVGTGNEKLFF. The CDR3 DNA reads as TGTGCCATCAGTGATGTCGGGACAGGGAATGAAAAACTGTTTTTT.

The V gene is TRBV9, the J gene TRBJ1-2; a weak D match, TRBD1 (6 bases). The CDR3 covers 15 residues. CDR1 is SGDLS and CDR2 is YYNGEE in the germline V gene. Trimming removed 3 bases at V and 0 bases at J, with 12 bases between. The CDR3, as DNA: TGTGCCAGCAGCGGGAGGGGGGGAGCTAACTATGGCTACACCTTC. Translating it yields CASSGRGGANYGYTF.

A single count supports this clone. The chain combines TRBV7-2 with TRBJ2-1, with D unclear. The CDR3 has 13 amino acids. With 5 bases removed from V and 10 bases from J, the gap between germline ends came to 15 bases. Germline V lookup: CDR1 SGHTA, CDR2 FQGNSA. CDR3 nucleotide sequence: TGTGCCAGCAGCCCCGCCCCCCACCTGGAGCAGTTCTTC. It specifies CASSPAPHLEQFF.

Only a few counts were recorded for this clone. The V call is TRBV4-1, the J call TRBJ1-4; D possibly corresponds to TRBD1 (5 bases). Trimming took off 3 bases at V and 8 bases at J, with 16 bases between the two ends. The CDR3 contains 15 residues. From germline, CDR1 is MGHRA and CDR2 YSYEKL. CDR3 residues: CASSQGDGSGEKLFF. In DNA form, the CDR3 reads TGCGCCAGCAGCCAGGGGGATGGCAGTGGGGAAAAACTGTTTTTT.

The V call is TRBV7-8, the J call TRBJ2-3; 8 bases are a match to TRBD1. There are 16 residues in the CDR3. J gave up 1 base and V 4 bases, and 7 bases lay outside the gene matches. CDR1 and CDR2 from the germline V gene are SGHVS and FQNEAQ. The CDR3 DNA reads as TGTGCCAGCAGCTCTCGACCGGGACAGGGCACAGATACGCAGTATTTT. Translating it yields CASSSRPGQGTDTQYF. Full variable domain (missing parts from reference TRBV7-8 and TRBJ2-3): GAGVSQSPRYKVAKRGQDVALRCDPISGHVSLFWYQQALGQGPEFLTYFQNEAQLDKSGLPSDRFFAERPEGSVSTLKIQRTQQEDSAVYLCASSSRPGQGTDTQYFGPGTRLTVL.

This chain uses TRBV7-3 with TRBJ1-5; the D is unclear. The CDR3 covers 14 residues. Per germline, CDR1 SGHTA and CDR2 FQGTGA. V lost 5 bases to trimming and J lost 7 bases, with 15 bases between them. CDR3 sequence (DNA): TGTGCCAGCAGCCCATCGGTAGTGAGACAGCCCCAGCATTTT. This sequence encodes CASSPSVVRQPQHF.

Only a few counts were recorded for this clone. The J gene is TRBJ2-5, the V gene TRBV11-2, with D unclear. This CDR3 is built from 15 residues. Germline V gene data show CDR1 as SGHAT and CDR2 as FQNNGV. Between the trimmed V and J ends, which lost 3 bases and 2 bases, there was a span of 13 bases. The CDR3 DNA sequence: TGTGCCAGCAGCTTCAGAGTTGGCGGACAAGAGACCCAGTACTTC. It yields the protein CASSFRVGGQETQYF.

Of note for this clone: Other nucleotide sequences in the sample specify the same CDR3. V gene TRBV7-2 combines with J gene TRBJ2-1; 8 bases map to TRBD2. This CDR3 has 15 residues. Germline V CDR1 and CDR2: SGHTA, FQGNSA. The ends lost 0 bases at V and 3 bases at J; junction bases unmatched: 1. Here the CDR3 DNA reads TGTGCCAGCAGCTTAGCCCTAGCGGGCTACAATGAGCAGTTCTTC. This sequence encodes CASSLALAGYNEQFF.

With respect to this clone: Other DNA sequences of this sample code for an identical CDR3. The chain couples TRBV18 to TRBJ1-1, with D uncertain. Germline assignment: CDR1 KGHSH and CDR2 LQKENI. The CDR3 totals 15 residues. Trimming took 6 bases from V and 0 from J, leaving 14 bases between them. The DNA of the CDR3 is TGTGCCAGCTCTCCCCGAGAGGGAATGAACACTGAAGCTTTCTTT. Translated, it gives CASSPREGMNTEAFF.

V gene TRBV28 combines with J gene TRBJ2-1; D gene uncertain. The ends were cut back, 3 bases at V and 9 bases at J, with 6 bases in the middle. Germline V gene lookup returns CDR1 MDHEN and CDR2 SYDVKM. This CDR3 is 11 amino acids long. CDR3 DNA: TGTGCCAGCAGTTTTGACGGTGAGCAGTTCTTC. Encoded protein: CASSFDGEQFF. Complete variable domain (other parts from reference TRBV28 and TRBJ2-1): DVKVTQSSRYLVKRTGEKVFLECVQDMDHENMFWYRQDPGLGLRLIYFSYDVKMKEKGDIPEGYSVSREKKERFSLILESASTNQTSMYLCASSFDGEQFFGPGTRLTVL.

The chain combines TRBV7-2 with TRBJ1-4; tentatively, D is TRBD1 (5 bases). The CDR3 spans 15 residues. CDR1 is SGHTA, CDR2 FQGNSA, per germline. The V and J ends lost 1 base and 8 bases respectively, with 14 bases between them. The CDR3 sequence is CASSLDGGGEEKLFF. The CDR3 region has the DNA TGTGCCAGCAGCTTAGACGGGGGAGGGGAGGAAAAACTGTTTTTT.

The chain couples TRBV2 to TRBJ2-1, with 11 bases lining up with TRBD2. J gave up 6 bases and V 6 bases, and 4 bases lay outside the gene matches. This CDR3 is built from 14 residues. Germline assignment: CDR1 SNHLY and CDR2 FYNNEI. CDR3 sequence (DNA): TGTGCCAGCAGGGGACTAGCGGTAACCAATGAGCAGTTCTTC. The encoded protein is CASRGLAVTNEQFF.

The rearrangement joins TRBV29-1 to TRBJ2-1, with D possibly being TRBD1 or TRBD2 (7 bases each). The V end lost 6 bases, the J end lost 2 bases, and 17 bases lay between the germline ends. The CDR3 has 15 residues. Germline V gives CDR1 SQVTM, CDR2 ANQGSEA. CDR3 nucleotide sequence: TGCAGCGTCCAGGGGGGCGGGAGAACCTACAATGAGCAGTTCTTC. It codes for CSVQGGGRTYNEQFF.

This rearrangement joins TRBV11-3 to TRBJ2-1, with a tentative D call TRBD2 (6 bases). V shed 3 bases and J shed 7 bases, with 19 bases lying between them. This CDR3 comprises 16 residues. Germline lookup yields CDR1 SGHNT and CDR2 YENEEA. The CDR3 DNA follows: TGTGCCAGCAGCTTGGTGGGGGGACCGGGAAGGAATGAGCAGTTCTTC. It codes for CASSLVGGPGRNEQFF.